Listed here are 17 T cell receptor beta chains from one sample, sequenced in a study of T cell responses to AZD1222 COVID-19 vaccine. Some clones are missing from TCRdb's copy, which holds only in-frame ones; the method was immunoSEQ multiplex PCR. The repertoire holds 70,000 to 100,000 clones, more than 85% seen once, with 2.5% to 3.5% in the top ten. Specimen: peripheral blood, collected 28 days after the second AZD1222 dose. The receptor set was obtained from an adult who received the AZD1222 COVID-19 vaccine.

This CDR3 is CAISERQTGISTEAFF. Here the CDR3 DNA reads TGTGCCATCAGTGAGCGCCAGACAGGGATATCCACTGAAGCTTTCTTT. The chain employs TRBV10-3 and TRBJ1-1, with TRBD1 identical over 7 bases. Per the germline V gene, CDR1 is ENHRY and CDR2 is SYGVKD. Losses at the gene ends were 2 bases for V and 4 bases for J; bases not matched to a gene: 10. The CDR3 loop spans 16 amino acids.

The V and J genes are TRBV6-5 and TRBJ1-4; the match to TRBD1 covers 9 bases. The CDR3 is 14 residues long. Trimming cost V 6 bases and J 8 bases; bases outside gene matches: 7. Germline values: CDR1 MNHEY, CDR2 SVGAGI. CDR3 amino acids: CASRHRDRDEKLFF. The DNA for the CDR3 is TGTGCCAGCAGACACCGGGACAGGGACGAAAAACTGTTTTTT.

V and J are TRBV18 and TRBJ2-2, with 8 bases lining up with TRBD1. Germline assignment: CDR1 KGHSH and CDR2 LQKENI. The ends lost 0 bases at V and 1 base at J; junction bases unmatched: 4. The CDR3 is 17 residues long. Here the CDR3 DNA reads TGTGCCAGCTCACCACCGCCGGGGACAGGGAACACCGGGGAGCTGTTTTTT. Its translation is CASSPPPGTGNTGELFF.

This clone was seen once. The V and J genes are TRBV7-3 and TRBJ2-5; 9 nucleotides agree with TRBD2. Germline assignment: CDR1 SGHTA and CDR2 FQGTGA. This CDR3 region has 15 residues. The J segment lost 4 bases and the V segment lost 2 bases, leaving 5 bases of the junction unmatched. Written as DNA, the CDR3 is TGTGCCAGCAGCTTAGCGGGGGGGCTCGTAGAGACCCAGTACTTC. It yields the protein CASSLAGGLVETQYF.

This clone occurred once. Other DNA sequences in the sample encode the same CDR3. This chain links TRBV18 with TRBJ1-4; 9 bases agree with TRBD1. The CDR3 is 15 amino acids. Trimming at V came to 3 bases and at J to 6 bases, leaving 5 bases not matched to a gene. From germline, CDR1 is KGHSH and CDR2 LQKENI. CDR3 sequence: CASSPRDRDHEKLFF. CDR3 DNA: TGTGCCAGCTCACCCCGGGACAGGGACCATGAAAAACTGTTTTTT.

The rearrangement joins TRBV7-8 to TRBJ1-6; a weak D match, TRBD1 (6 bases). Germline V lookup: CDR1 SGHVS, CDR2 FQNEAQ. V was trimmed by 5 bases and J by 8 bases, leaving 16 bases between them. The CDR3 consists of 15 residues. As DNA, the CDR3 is TGTGCCAGCAGCACACTCGTCCCAGGGGATTCACCCCTCCACTTT. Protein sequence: CASSTLVPGDSPLHF.

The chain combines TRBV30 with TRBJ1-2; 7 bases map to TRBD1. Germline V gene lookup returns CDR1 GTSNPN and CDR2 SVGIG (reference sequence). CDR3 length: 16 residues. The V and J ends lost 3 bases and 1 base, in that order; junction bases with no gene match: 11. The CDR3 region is CAWRLGRGQHNYGYTF. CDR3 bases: TGTGCCTGGAGGCTAGGGAGGGGACAGCATAACTATGGCTACACCTTC.

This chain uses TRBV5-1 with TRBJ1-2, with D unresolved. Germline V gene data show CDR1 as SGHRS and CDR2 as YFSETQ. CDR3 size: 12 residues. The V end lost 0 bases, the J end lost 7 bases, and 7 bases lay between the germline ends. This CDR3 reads CASSLVPGGYTF. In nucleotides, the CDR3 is TGCGCCAGCAGCTTGGTTCCCGGTGGCTACACCTTC.

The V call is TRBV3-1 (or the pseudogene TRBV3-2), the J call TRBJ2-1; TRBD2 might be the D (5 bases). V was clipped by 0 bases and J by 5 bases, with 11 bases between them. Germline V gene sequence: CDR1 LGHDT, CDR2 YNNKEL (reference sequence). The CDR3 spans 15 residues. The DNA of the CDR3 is TGTGCCAGCAGCCAAGAATCGGACTGGGACAATGAGCAGTTCTTC. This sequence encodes CASSQESDWDNEQFF.

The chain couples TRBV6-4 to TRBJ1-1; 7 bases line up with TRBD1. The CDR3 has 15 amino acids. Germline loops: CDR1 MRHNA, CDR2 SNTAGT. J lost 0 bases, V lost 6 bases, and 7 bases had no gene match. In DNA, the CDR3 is TGTGCCAGCAGGACAGGGCCCCGCGTGAACACTGAAGCTTTCTTT. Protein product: CASRTGPRVNTEAFF.

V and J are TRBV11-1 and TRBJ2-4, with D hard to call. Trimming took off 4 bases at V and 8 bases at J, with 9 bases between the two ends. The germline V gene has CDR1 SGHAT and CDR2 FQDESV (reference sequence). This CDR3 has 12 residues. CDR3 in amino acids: CASSSHSYIQYF. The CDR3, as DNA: TGTGCCAGCAGCTCTCACAGTTACATTCAGTACTTC.

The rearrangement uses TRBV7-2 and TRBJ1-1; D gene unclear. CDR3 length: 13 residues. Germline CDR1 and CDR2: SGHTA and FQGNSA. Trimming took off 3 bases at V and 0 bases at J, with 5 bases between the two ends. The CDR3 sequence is CASSFFMNTEAFF. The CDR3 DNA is TGTGCCAGCAGCTTTTTTATGAACACTGAAGCTTTCTTT.

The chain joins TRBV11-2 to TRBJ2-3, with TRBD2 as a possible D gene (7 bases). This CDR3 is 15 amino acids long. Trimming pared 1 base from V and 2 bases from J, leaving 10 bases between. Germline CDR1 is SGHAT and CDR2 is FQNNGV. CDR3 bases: TGTGCCAGCAGCTTAGTGCGGGGGCCCACAGATACGCAGTATTTT. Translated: CASSLVRGPTDTQYF.

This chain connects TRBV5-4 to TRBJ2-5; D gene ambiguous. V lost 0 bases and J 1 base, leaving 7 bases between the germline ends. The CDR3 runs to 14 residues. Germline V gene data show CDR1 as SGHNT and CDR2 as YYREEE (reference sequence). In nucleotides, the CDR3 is TGTGCCAGCAGCTTGGGCCAGGCCCAAGAGACCCAGTACTTC. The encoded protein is CASSLGQAQETQYF.

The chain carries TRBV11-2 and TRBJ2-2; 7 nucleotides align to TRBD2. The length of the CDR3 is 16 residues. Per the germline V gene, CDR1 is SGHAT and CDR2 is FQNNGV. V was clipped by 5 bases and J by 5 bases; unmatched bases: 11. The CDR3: CASSTPGRGGTGELFF. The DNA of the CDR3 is TGTGCCAGCAGCACCCCAGGGAGGGGAGGAACCGGGGAGCTGTTTTTT.

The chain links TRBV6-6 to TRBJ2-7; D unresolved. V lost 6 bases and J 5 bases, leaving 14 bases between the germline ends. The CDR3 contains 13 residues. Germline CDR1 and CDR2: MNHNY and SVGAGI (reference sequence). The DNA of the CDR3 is TGTGCCAGCAGAGACGCGTACATTAACGAGCAGTACTTC. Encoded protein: CASRDAYINEQYF.

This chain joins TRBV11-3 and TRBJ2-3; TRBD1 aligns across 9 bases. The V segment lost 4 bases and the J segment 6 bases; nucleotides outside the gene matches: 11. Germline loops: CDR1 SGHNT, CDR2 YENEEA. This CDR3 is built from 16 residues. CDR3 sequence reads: CASSSRRTGDRDTQYF. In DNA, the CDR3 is TGTGCCAGCAGCTCCCGCCGGACAGGGGATAGGGATACGCAGTATTTT.